Following are 5 T cell receptor beta chains from one sample sequenced in a study of T cells in Graves' hyperthyroidism and ophthalmopathy (dated by TCRdb to about 2019). Library construction relied on multiplex PCR. TCRdb records Illumina HiSeq 2000 as the sequencer. Amplification of TCR beta CDR3 regions was carried out from RNA transcripts. The TCR CDR3 was subjected to a first round of RT-PCR using the HTBI primer set and the Qiagen OneStep RT-PCR kit. TCRdb ran its own pipeline on the public reads, namely fastp trimming at Q25 and MiXCR clone calling, and kept in-frame beta chains. Rows with a matching CDR3 protein are joined into one entry that keeps the most common DNA and genes. This sample gives some 650,000 distinct CDR3 sequences in total; approximately 15% of them show up just once. Under 3.5% of the sample comes from the top ten. Sequencing used blood. These receptors were taken from a woman in her 40s with Graves' ophthalmopathy.

This clonotype was picked up many times. The rearrangement uses TRBV3-1 and TRBJ2-3; TRBD2 agrees at 11 bases. The ends lost 1 base at V and 4 bases at J; junction bases unmatched: 10. CDR1 is LGHDT and CDR2 is YNNKEL in the germline V gene (reference sequence). CDR3 size: 18 residues. The CDR3 spells CASSQVTSSGGAADTQYF. As DNA, the CDR3 is TGTGCCAGCAGCCAAGTCACGAGTAGCGGGGGGGCCGCAGATACGCAGTATTTT.

This chain joins TRBV4-1 and TRBJ1-1; no clear D. The V gene's germline CDR1 is MGHRA and CDR2 YSYEKL. CDR3 size: 15 residues. With 0 bases removed from V and 0 bases from J, the gap between germline ends came to 8 bases. CDR3 sequence reads: CASSQEPGMNTEAFF. CDR3 bases: TGCGCCAGCAGCCAAGAACCGGGAATGAACACTGAAGCTTTCTTT.

This clonotype was observed at least ten times. This chain connects TRBV20-1 to TRBJ2-3; D remains ambiguous. Germline V lookup: CDR1 DFQATT, CDR2 SNEGSKA (reference sequence). Deletions cut 6 bases from V and 1 base from J, with 23 bases between. This CDR3 is 17 amino acids long. This chain's CDR3 is CSARSPPQIQGTDTQYF. The CDR3 nucleotides are TGCAGTGCCAGGTCGCCCCCCCAGATCCAAGGCACAGATACGCAGTATTTT.

This clonotype was detected many times. V is TRBV7-9 and J is TRBJ1-1; D may be TRBD1 (5 bases). CDR1 and CDR2 from the germline V gene are SEHNR and FQNEAQ (reference sequence). The CDR3 runs 14 residues. With 5 bases removed from V and 1 base from J, the gap between germline ends came to 11 bases. The CDR3 reads CASSLQGTNTEAFF. The DNA for the CDR3 is TGTGCCAGCAGCCTTCAGGGCACGAACACTGAAGCTTTCTTT.

The chain employs TRBV4-2 and TRBJ1-5; TRBD1 matches 8 bases. CDR3 length equals 14 residues. The germline V gene has CDR1 LGHNA and CDR2 YNFKEQ. The J segment lost 7 bases and the V segment lost 3 bases, leaving 5 bases of the junction unmatched. The CDR3 reads CASSQTQGGQPQHF. The CDR3 coding sequence is TGTGCCAGCAGCCAGACACAGGGGGGACAGCCCCAGCATTTT.